Given below is one TCR beta chain in context. The data are from a study of T-cell reconstitution after alpha-beta-depleted transplantation in children. V lost 4 bases and J lost 1; bases outside the gene matches: 8. Germline V CDR1 and CDR2: SEHNR, FQNEAQ (reference sequence). The CDR3 runs to 16 residues. Construction of the TCRbeta library involved unique molecular identifiers. TCRdb reanalysed the PCR reads using MiXCR and keeps one entry per CDR3 protein. The sample lists around 580,000 distinct CDR3 sequences, roughly 23% occurring once. The chain combines TRBV7-9 with TRBJ2-5; TRBD2 agrees at 8 bases. This sequence originates from a boy in the first two years of life who had a stem cell transplant for acute myeloid leukemia, so the T cells may come from the graft donor. Sample: PBMCs, mostly from graft donor cells, taken 360 days after TCRalphabeta/CD19-depleted stem cell transplant. CDR3 protein: CASSSGLAFIQETQYF. The CDR3 nucleotides are TGTGCCAGCAGCTCCGGACTAGCTTTCATCCAAGAGACCCAGTACTTC.